The 21 T cell receptor beta chains below were found in one sample sequenced in a study of control samples from healthy donors and cancer patients. Assay: immunoSEQ multiplex PCR; the TCRdb copy retains only in-frame clones and omits some. The sample lists approximately 94,000 clones, about 88% seen once, with under 20% in the top ten. The sample was blood. These receptors all stem from a woman between 45 and 60 years old in good health.

The rearrangement uses TRBV12-3 or TRBV12-4 and TRBJ2-7, with D perhaps given as TRBD1 or TRBD2 (5 bases each). V was pared by 3 bases and J by 12 bases, with 15 bases between. CDR3 length: 12 amino acids. CDR3 amino acids: CASSFIKGTVYF. DNA of the CDR3: TGTGCCAGCAGTTTTATAAAGGGGACCGTGTACTTC.

V usage is TRBV30 and J usage is TRBJ2-5; TRBD1 agrees at 12 bases. Germline V gene sequence: CDR1 GTSNPN, CDR2 SVGIG (reference sequence). This CDR3 has 13 residues. The ends lost 8 bases at V and 2 bases at J; junction bases unmatched: 3. The CDR3 reads CARDRGLQETQYF. The CDR3 bases are TGTGCCCGGGACAGGGGGCTTCAAGAGACCCAGTACTTC. Drawing the rest from reference TRBV30 and TRBJ2-5, the complete variable domain is SQTIHQWPATLVQPVGSPLSLECTVEGTSNPNLYWYRQAAGRGLQLLFYSVGIGQISSEVPQNLSASRPQDRQFILSSKKLLLSDSGFYLCARDRGLQETQYFGPGTRLLVL.

This chain connects TRBV5-6 to TRBJ2-2, with TRBD1 as a possible D gene (6 bases). V dropped 0 bases and J dropped 1 base, with 13 bases sitting between them. This CDR3 region has 17 residues. CDR1 SGHDT and CDR2 YYEEEE come from the germline V gene. The CDR3 nucleotides are TGTGCCAGCAGCTTGGGGTTGTTGGGACAGAACACCGGGGAGCTGTTTTTT. Translation gives CASSLGLLGQNTGELFF.

This clone was seen a few times. This sequence joins TRBV10-1 and TRBJ2-7, with TRBD1 matching 7 bases. Per germline, CDR1 WNHNN and CDR2 SYGVQD (reference sequence). V shed 7 bases, J shed 6 bases, and the junction held 3 bases outside the gene matches. The CDR3 runs 11 residues. This chain's CDR3 is CASKQGIEQYV. The CDR3 bases are TGCGCCAGCAAACAGGGGATCGAGCAGTACGTC.

As DNA, the CDR3 is TGCGCCAGCAGTCCAGGGGGTGGCTACACCTTC. It translates to CASSPGGGYTF. This chain links TRBV5-1 with TRBJ1-2; 7 bases map to TRBD1. Trimming took 5 bases from V and 7 from J; bases not matched to a gene: 2. The CDR3 extends over 11 amino acids. Germline assignment: CDR1 SGHRS and CDR2 YFSETQ.

The CDR3 spells CASSSQDIHQETQYF. CDR3 in DNA: TGTGCCAGCTCATCCCAGGATATACATCAAGAGACCCAGTACTTC. V usage is TRBV18 and J usage is TRBJ2-5; D is ambiguous. Germline V gives CDR1 KGHSH, CDR2 LQKENI. The CDR3 covers 15 residues. V was trimmed by 5 bases and J by 2 bases, leaving 15 bases between them. Filled out from reference TRBV18 and TRBJ2-5, the complete variable domain reads NAGVMQNPRHLVRRRGQEARLRCSPMKGHSHVYWYRQLPEEGLKFMVYLQKENIIDESGMPKERFSAEFPKEGPSILRIQQVVRGDSAAYFCASSSQDIHQETQYFGPGTRLLVL.

The rearrangement uses TRBV24-1 and TRBJ2-3, with TRBD1 matching 7 bases. V shed 6 bases and J 3 bases; nucleotides not matched to a gene: 5. The CDR3 contains 14 residues. Germline lookup yields CDR1 KGHDR and CDR2 SFDVKD. For the CDR3, the DNA is TGTGCCACCAGTAGACAGGGTGGGACAGATACGCAGTATTTT. Amino acids: CATSRQGGTDTQYF.

V gene TRBV12-3 or TRBV12-4 combines with J gene TRBJ2-4, with 8 bases matching TRBD2. V shed 1 base and J 7 bases; nucleotides not matched to a gene: 0. The CDR3 has 13 residues. The CDR3 here is CASSLVAGNIQYF. CDR3 nucleotides: TGTGCCAGCAGTTTAGTAGCGGGGAACATTCAGTACTTC.

CDR3: CASSLDLAGVNEQFF. In DNA form, the CDR3 reads TGTGCCAGCAGCTTAGATCTAGCGGGAGTTAATGAGCAGTTCTTC. The chain is built from TRBV7-2 and TRBJ2-1; 10 bases are shared with TRBD2. With V trimmed by 1 base and J by 7 bases, 4 bases remained unmatched. The CDR3 spans 15 residues. Germline V gene lookup returns CDR1 SGHTA and CDR2 FQGNSA.

The chain carries TRBV6-6 and TRBJ1-2; 10 nucleotides line up with TRBD1. This CDR3 region has 15 residues. Unmatched junction bases numbered 8, after V lost 2 bases and J lost 8 bases. In germline, CDR1 is MNHNY, CDR2 SVGAGI (reference sequence). The CDR3 nucleotides are TGTGCCAGCAGTTACATACGACAGGGGGCGTGGGGCTACACCTTC. It yields the protein CASSYIRQGAWGYTF.

The V call is TRBV12-3 or TRBV12-4, the J call TRBJ2-2, with D unresolved. V gave up 5 bases and J gave up 6 bases, with 10 bases separating them. CDR3 size: 13 residues. CDR3 DNA sequence: TGTGCCAGCAGTCCTATCACCGCCGGGGAGCTGTTTTTT. Residues: CASSPITAGELFF.

This rearrangement joins TRBV10-3 to TRBJ1-4, with D possibly matching TRBD1 (5 bases). V was shortened by 3 bases and J by 0 bases, with 11 bases between the two germline ends. CDR3 length: 16 residues. Germline-derived CDR1 and CDR2 are ENHRY and SYGVKD. The CDR3 coding sequence is TGTGCCATCAGTGAAGGTGGGACGTCAACTAATGAAAAACTGTTTTTT. Translated: CAISEGGTSTNEKLFF.

The genes are TRBV7-7 and TRBJ1-6; 9 nucleotides align to TRBD1. J lost 10 bases, V lost 2 bases, and 18 bases had no gene match. The germline CDR1 and CDR2 sequences are SSHAT and FNYEAQ (reference sequence). This CDR3 comprises 19 residues. Here the CDR3 DNA reads TGTGCCAGCAGCTTATCGAGGCCCGGGACAGGGTCGGTGTTGTCACCCCTCCACTTT. As protein: CASSLSRPGTGSVLSPLHF.

CDR3 bases: TGTGCCAGCAGTCTCCGACAGGGTTTCAATGAGCAGTTCTTC. This encodes CASSLRQGFNEQFF. The rearrangement joins TRBV6-2 or TRBV6-3 to TRBJ2-1; 7 bases map to TRBD1. Germline V gene lookup returns CDR1 MNHEY and CDR2 SVGEGT. After removal of 5 bases from V and 6 bases from J, the junction contained 7 bases not matched to a gene. The CDR3 runs to 14 residues.

The rearrangement uses TRBV29-1 and TRBJ2-5; 10 bases agree with TRBD2. The V segment lost 7 bases and the J segment 1 base; nucleotides outside the gene matches: 6. Germline V lookup: CDR1 SQVTM, CDR2 ANQGSEA. The CDR3 loop spans 14 amino acids. The CDR3 DNA reads TGCAGCGCCGGCAGGACTAGCGGCCAAGAGACCCAGTACTTC. It yields the protein CSAGRTSGQETQYF.

The chain joins TRBV5-4 to TRBJ1-1, with 8 nucleotides matching TRBD1. This CDR3 has 14 amino acids. Germline V lookup: CDR1 SGHNT, CDR2 YYREEE (reference sequence). V lost 3 bases and J lost 4; bases outside the gene matches: 5. The DNA for the CDR3 is TGTGCCAGCAGCTCGCAGGGGGCGCGCACTGAAGCTTTCTTT. Amino acids: CASSSQGARTEAFF.

This rearrangement joins TRBV6-5 to TRBJ1-5; 12 bases match TRBD1. Looked up from germline, CDR1 is MNHEY and CDR2 is SVGAGI. The trim removed 6 bases at V and 9 bases at J, leaving 9 bases unmatched. The length of the CDR3 is 15 residues. CDR3 bases: TGTGCCAGCAGAATCGAGGGACAGGGGGCCCGGCCCCAGCATTTT. Protein: CASRIEGQGARPQHF.

The chain links TRBV6-1 to TRBJ2-1, with TRBD2 matching over 13 bases. In germline, CDR1 is MNHNS, CDR2 SASEGT. The length of the CDR3 is 17 residues. With V trimmed by 4 bases and J by 2 bases, 5 bases remained unmatched. The CDR3 loop is CASSVSTSGRAYNEQFF. The CDR3 DNA reads TGTGCCAGCAGTGTATCCACTAGCGGGAGGGCCTACAATGAGCAGTTCTTC.

The chain is built from TRBV6-5 and TRBJ2-3; D unresolved. The germline V and J ends were trimmed by 7 bases and 4 bases, with 9 bases remaining between them. Germline V CDR1 and CDR2: MNHEY, SVGAGI. The CDR3 extends over 12 amino acids. The CDR3, as DNA: TGTGCCAGCACCCGTCCGGCAGATACGCAGTATTTT. Amino acid sequence: CASTRPADTQYF.

The CDR3: CASSLVRSRQPQETQYF. For the CDR3, the DNA is TGTGCCAGCAGCTTAGTTAGGAGCCGACAGCCCCAAGAGACCCAGTACTTC. The V call is TRBV7-2, the J call TRBJ2-5; a weak D match, TRBD1 (5 bases). The CDR3 covers 17 residues. Trimming removed 1 base from V and 1 base from J, with 16 bases in between. Germline V gives CDR1 SGHTA, CDR2 FQGNSA.

The rearrangement links TRBV5-5 to TRBJ1-1; D might be TRBD1 (6 bases). CDR1 SGHKS and CDR2 YYEKEE come from the germline V gene (reference sequence). This CDR3 is 14 amino acids long. Trimming removed 4 bases from V and 0 bases from J, with 10 bases in between. The CDR3 DNA reads TGTGCCAGCAGCCTCAGACAGGTGAACACTGAAGCTTTCTTT. Its protein product is CASSLRQVNTEAFF. Full variable domain (outside the CDR3, taken from reference TRBV5-5 and TRBJ1-1): DAGVTQSPTHLIKTRGQQVTLRCSPISGHKSVSWYQQVLGQGPQFIFQYYEKEERGRGNFPDRFSARQFPNYSSELNVNALLLGDSALYLCASSLRQVNTEAFFGQGTRLTVV.